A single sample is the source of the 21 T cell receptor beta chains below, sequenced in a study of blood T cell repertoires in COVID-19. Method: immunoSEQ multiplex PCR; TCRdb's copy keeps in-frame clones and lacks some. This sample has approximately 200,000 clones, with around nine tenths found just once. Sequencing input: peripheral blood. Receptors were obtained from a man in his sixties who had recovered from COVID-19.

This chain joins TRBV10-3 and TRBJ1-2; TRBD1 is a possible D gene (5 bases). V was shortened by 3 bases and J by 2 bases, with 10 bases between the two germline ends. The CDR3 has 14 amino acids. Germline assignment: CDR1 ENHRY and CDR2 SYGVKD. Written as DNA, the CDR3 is TGTGCCATCAGTGAATCGCCAGGGAACTATGGCTACACCTTC. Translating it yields CAISESPGNYGYTF.

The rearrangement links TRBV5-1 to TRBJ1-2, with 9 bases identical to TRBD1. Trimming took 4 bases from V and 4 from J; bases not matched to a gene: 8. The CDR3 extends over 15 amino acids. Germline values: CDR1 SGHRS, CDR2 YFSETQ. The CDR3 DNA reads TGCGCCAGCAGCCAGACGGGACAGGGAATCTATGGCTACACCTTC. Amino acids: CASSQTGQGIYGYTF.

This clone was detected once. This CDR3 reads CASSNVGLRGSYNEQFF. DNA of the CDR3: TGTGCCAGTAGCAACGTCGGGCTCCGGGGCTCCTACAATGAGCAGTTCTTC. This rearrangement joins TRBV19 to TRBJ2-1; TRBD2 is a possible D gene (5 bases). V gave up 6 bases and J gave up 0 bases, with 18 bases separating them. Germline loops: CDR1 LNHDA, CDR2 SQIVND (reference sequence). The CDR3 has 17 amino acids. Full variable domain (remainder filled in from reference TRBV19 and TRBJ2-1): DGGITQSPKYLFRKEGQNVTLSCEQNLNHDAMYWYRQDPGQGLRLIYYSQIVNDFQKGDIAEGYSVSREKKESFPLTVTSAQKNPTAFYLCASSNVGLRGSYNEQFFGPGTRLTVL.

Written as DNA, the CDR3 is TGTGCCAGCAGACGGGGGGGAAACACTGAAGCTTTCTTT. This translates into CASRRGGNTEAFF. The genes are TRBV28 and TRBJ1-1; the D gene is possibly TRBD1 (5 bases). The CDR3 consists of 13 residues. CDR1 and CDR2 (germline): MDHEN, SYDVKM. Trimming shortened V by 6 bases and J by 2 bases, and 10 bases separated the two germline ends.

CDR3 amino acids: CASGTTGGGETQYF. CDR3 DNA sequence: TGTGCCAGCGGAACAACAGGGGGCGGGGAGACCCAGTACTTC. The chain links TRBV7-3 to TRBJ2-5; TRBD1 agrees at 9 bases. In germline, CDR1 is SGHTA, CDR2 FQGTGA. V dropped 8 bases and J dropped 5; count of bases not matched to a gene: 9. The CDR3 loop spans 14 amino acids.

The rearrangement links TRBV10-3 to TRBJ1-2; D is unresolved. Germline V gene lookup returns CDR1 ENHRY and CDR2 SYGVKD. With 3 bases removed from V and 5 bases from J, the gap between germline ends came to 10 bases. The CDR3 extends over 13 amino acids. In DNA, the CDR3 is TGTGCCATCAGTGACTCGCAGTTTTATGGCTACACCTTC. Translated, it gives CAISDSQFYGYTF.

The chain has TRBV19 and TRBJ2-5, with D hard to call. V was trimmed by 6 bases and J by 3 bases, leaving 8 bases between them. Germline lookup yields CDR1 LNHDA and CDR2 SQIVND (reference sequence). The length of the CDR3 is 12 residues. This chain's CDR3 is CASRQNEETQYF. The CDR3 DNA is TGTGCCAGTAGACAGAACGAAGAGACCCAGTACTTC.

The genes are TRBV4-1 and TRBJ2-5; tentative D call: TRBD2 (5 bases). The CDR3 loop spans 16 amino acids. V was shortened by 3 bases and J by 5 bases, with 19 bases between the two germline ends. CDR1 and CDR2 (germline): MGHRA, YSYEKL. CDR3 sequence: CASSQEETSRSETQYF. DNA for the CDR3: TGCGCCAGCAGCCAGGAGGAGACCTCAAGATCGGAGACCCAGTACTTC.

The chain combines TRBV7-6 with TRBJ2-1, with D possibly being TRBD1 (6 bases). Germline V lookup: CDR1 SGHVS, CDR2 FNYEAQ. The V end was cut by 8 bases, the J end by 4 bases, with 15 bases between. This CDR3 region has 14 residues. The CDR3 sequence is CASAPVDSYNEQFF. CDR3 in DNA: TGTGCCAGCGCCCCAGTGGACAGTTACAATGAGCAGTTCTTC.

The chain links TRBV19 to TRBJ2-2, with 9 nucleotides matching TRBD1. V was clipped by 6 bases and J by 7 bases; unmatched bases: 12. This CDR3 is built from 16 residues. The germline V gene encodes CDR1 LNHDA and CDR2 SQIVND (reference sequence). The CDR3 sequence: CASRNAGTGMVGELFF. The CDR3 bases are TGTGCCAGTAGAAACGCGGGGACAGGGATGGTCGGGGAGCTGTTTTTT.

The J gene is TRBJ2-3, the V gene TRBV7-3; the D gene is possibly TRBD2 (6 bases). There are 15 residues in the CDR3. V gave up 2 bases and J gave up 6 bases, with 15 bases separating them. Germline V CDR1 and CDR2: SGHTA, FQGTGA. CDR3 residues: CASSLDGSRTDTQYF. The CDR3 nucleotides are TGTGCCAGCAGCTTAGACGGGAGCAGGACGGATACGCAGTATTTT.

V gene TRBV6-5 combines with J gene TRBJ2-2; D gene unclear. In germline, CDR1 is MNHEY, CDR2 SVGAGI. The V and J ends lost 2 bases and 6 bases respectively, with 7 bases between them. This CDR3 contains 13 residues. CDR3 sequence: CASSYGRAGELFF. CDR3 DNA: TGTGCCAGCAGTTACGGTCGGGCCGGGGAGCTGTTTTTT.

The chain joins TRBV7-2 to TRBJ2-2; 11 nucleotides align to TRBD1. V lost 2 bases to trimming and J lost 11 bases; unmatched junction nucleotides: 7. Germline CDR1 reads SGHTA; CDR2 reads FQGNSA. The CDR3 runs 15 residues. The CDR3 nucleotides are TGTGCCAGCAGCTTATCGGGGACAGGGGGAAGAGAGCTGTTTTTT. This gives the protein CASSLSGTGGRELFF.

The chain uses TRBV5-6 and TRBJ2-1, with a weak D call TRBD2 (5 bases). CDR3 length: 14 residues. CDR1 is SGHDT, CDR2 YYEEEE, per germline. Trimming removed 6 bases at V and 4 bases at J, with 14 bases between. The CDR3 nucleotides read TGTGCCAGCACCCTCGCCGGGGTTTACAATGAGCAGTTCTTC. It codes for CASTLAGVYNEQFF.

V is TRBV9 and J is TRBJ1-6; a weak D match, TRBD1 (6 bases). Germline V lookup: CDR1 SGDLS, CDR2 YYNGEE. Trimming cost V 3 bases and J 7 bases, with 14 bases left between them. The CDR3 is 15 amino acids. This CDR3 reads CASSATWGQNSPLHF. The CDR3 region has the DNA TGTGCCAGCAGCGCCACGTGGGGGCAAAATTCACCCCTCCACTTT.

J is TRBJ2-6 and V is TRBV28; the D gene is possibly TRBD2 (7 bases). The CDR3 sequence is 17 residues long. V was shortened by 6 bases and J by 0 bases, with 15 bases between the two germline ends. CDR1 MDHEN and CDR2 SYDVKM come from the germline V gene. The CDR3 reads CASRSAGALSGANVLTF. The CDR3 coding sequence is TGTGCCAGCAGGTCGGCGGGGGCTCTCTCTGGGGCCAACGTCCTGACTTTC.

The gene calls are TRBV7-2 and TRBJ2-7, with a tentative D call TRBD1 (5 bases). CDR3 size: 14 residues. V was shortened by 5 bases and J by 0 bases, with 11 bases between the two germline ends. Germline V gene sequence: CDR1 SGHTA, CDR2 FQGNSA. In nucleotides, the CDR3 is TGTGCCAGCAGCCCGCAGGGCCTCTCCTACGAGCAGTACTTC. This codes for CASSPQGLSYEQYF.

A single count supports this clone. In DNA form, the CDR3 reads TGTGCCACCCTGTCCGAGCTAGCCAAAAACATTCAGTACTTC. Encoded protein: CATLSELAKNIQYF. The V gene is TRBV28, the J gene TRBJ2-4; D not certain. The CDR3 is 14 residues long. Germline V lookup: CDR1 MDHEN, CDR2 SYDVKM. Trimming stripped 10 bases from V and 0 bases from J, with 13 bases between.

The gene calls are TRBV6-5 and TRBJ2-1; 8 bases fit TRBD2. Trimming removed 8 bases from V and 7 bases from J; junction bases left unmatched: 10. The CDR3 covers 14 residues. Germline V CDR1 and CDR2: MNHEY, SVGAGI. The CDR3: CASQRIAGLNEQFF. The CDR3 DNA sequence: TGTGCCAGCCAAAGAATAGCGGGACTAAATGAGCAGTTCTTC.

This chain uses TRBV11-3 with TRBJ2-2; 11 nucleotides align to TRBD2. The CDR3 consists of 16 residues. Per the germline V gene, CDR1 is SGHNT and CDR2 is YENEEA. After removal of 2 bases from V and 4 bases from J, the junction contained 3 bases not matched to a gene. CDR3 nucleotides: TGTGCCAGCAGCTTACGGCTAGCGGGAGGCACCGGGGAGCTGTTTTTT. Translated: CASSLRLAGGTGELFF.

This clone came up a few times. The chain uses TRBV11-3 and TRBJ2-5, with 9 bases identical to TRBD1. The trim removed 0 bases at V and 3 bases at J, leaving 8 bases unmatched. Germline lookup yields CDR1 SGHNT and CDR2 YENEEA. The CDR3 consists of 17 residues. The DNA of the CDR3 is TGTGCCAGCAGCTTAGATAGGGACAGGGAATTAAAAGAGACCCAGTACTTC. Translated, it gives CASSLDRDRELKETQYF.